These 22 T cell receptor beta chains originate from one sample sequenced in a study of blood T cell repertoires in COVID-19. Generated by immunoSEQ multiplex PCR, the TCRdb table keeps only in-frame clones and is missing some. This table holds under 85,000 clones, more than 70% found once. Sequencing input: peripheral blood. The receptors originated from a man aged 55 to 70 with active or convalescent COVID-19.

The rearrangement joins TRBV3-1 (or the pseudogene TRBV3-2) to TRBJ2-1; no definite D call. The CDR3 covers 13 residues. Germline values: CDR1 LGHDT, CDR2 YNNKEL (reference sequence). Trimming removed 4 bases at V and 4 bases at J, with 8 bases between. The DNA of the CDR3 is TGTGCCAGCAGCCGGGCAGTATACAATGAGCAGTTCTTC. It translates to CASSRAVYNEQFF.

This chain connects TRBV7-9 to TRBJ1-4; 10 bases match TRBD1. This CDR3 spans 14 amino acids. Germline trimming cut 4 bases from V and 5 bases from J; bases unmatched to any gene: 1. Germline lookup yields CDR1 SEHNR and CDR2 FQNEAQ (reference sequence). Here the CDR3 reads CASSWDRGNEKLFF. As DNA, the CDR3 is TGTGCCAGCAGCTGGGACAGGGGCAATGAAAAACTGTTTTTT.

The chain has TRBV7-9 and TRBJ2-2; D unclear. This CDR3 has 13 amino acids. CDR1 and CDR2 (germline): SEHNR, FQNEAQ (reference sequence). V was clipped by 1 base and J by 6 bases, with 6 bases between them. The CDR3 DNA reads TGTGCCAGCAGCTTAGTTCCGGCCGGGGAGCTGTTTTTT. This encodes CASSLVPAGELFF.

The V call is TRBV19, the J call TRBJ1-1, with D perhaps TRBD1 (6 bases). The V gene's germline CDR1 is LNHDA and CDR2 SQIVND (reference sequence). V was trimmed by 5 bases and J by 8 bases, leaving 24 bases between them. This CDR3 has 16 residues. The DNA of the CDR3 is TGTGCCAGTAGTCTACGATGGACAGTGGAGAAATCAGAAGCTTTCTTT. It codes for CASSLRWTVEKSEAFF.

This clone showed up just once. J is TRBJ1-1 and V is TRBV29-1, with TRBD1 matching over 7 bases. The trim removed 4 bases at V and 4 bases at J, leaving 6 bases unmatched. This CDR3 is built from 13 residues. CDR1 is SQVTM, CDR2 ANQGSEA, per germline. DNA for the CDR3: TGCAGCGTTGGGGGGCAGGGGGGCACTGAAGCTTTCTTT. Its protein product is CSVGGQGGTEAFF.

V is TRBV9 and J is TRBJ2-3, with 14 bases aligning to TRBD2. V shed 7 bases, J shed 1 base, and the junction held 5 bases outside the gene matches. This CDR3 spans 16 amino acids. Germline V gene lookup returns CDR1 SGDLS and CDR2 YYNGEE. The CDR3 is CASQKTSGGGTDTQYF. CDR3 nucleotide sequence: TGTGCCAGCCAGAAGACTAGCGGGGGGGGCACAGATACGCAGTATTTT.

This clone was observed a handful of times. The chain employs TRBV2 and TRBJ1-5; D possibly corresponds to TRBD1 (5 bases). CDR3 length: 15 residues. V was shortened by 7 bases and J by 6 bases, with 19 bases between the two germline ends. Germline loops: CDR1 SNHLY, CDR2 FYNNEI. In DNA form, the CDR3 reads TGTGCCAGCACCTCTCCCCCCAGGGATAGTCAGCCCCAGCATTTT. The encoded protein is CASTSPPRDSQPQHF.

The CDR3 nucleotides read TGTGCCAGCAGCAATCTAGCGGGGGGTTACAATGAGCAGTTCTTC. Its translation: CASSNLAGGYNEQFF. V usage is TRBV9 and J usage is TRBJ2-1, with TRBD2 matching 11 bases. Per germline, CDR1 SGDLS and CDR2 YYNGEE. This CDR3 comprises 15 residues. V lost 4 bases, J lost 4 bases, and 4 bases stayed unmatched.

This chain's CDR3 is CASSLDPGLANEQFF. CDR3 nucleotide sequence: TGTGCCAGCAGCTTAGACCCAGGACTAGCCAATGAGCAGTTCTTC. V and J are TRBV7-6 and TRBJ2-1, with 8 bases aligning to TRBD2. V shed 1 base and J 6 bases; nucleotides not matched to a gene: 5. Germline CDR1 and CDR2: SGHVS and FNYEAQ. CDR3 size: 15 residues.

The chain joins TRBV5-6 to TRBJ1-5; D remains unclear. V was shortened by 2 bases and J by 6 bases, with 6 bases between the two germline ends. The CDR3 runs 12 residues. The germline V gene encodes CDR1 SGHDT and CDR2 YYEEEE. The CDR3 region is CASSFRGQPQHF. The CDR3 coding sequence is TGTGCCAGCAGCTTCCGGGGTCAGCCCCAGCATTTT.

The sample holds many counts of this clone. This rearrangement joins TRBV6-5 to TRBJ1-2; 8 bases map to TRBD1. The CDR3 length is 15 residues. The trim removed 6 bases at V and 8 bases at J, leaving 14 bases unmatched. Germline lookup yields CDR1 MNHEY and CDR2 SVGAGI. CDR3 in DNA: TGTGCCAGCAGCCCAACACGACAGGGGCAGGCGGGCTACACCTTC. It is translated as CASSPTRQGQAGYTF.

The CDR3 nucleotides are TGTGCCAGCAGCTTAGGGTCAGGGTCCGGAACCGGGGAGCTGTTTTTT. Translated, it gives CASSLGSGSGTGELFF. This rearrangement joins TRBV5-4 to TRBJ2-2; possible D gene TRBD1, 5 bases. The germline CDR1 and CDR2 sequences are SGHNT and YYREEE (reference sequence). The CDR3 runs to 16 residues. V lost 2 bases to trimming and J lost 5 bases, with 16 bases between them.

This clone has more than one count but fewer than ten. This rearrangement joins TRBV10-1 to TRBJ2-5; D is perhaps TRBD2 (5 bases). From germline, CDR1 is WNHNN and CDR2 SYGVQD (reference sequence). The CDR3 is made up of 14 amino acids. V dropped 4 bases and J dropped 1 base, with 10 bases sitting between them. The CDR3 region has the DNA TGCGCCAGCAGTGGGGCTAGCATCCAAGAGACCCAGTACTTC. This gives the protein CASSGASIQETQYF.

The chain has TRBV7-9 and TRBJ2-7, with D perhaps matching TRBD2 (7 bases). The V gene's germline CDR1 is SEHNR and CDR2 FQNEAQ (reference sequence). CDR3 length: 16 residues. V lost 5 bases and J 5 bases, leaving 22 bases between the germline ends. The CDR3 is CASSLYAQRGANEQYF. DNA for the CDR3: TGTGCCAGCAGCCTCTACGCCCAACGGGGGGCCAACGAGCAGTACTTC.

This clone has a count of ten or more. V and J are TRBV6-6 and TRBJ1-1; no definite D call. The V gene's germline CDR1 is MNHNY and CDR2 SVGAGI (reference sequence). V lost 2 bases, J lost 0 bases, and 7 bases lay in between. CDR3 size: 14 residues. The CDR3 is CASSYPEMNTEAFF. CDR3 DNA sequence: TGTGCCAGCAGTTACCCCGAGATGAACACTGAAGCTTTCTTT.

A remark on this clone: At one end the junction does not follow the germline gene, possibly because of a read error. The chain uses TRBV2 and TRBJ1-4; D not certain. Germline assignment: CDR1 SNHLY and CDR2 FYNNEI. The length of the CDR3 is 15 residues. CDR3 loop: CASSQAGSSNEKLFF. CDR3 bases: TGTGCCAGCAGTCAAGCGGGGAGCTCTAATGAAAAACTGTTTTTT.

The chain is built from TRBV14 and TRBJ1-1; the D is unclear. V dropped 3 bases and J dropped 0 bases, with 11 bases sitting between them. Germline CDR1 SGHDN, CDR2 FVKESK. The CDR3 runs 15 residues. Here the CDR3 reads CASSQMAALNTEAFF. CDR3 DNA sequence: TGTGCCAGCAGCCAGATGGCCGCCCTGAACACTGAAGCTTTCTTT.

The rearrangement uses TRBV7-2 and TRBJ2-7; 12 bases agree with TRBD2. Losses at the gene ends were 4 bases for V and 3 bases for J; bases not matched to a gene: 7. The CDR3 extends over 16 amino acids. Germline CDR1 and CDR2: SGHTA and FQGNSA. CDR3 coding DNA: TGTGCCAGCAGCTCCCCAAGACTAGCGGGGGTCTACGAGCAGTACTTC. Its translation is CASSSPRLAGVYEQYF.

The DNA of the CDR3 is TGCGCCAGCAGTGAAGGCAGGGGATTACCTGGAAACACCATATATTTT. Translation gives CASSEGRGLPGNTIYF. The gene calls are TRBV10-2 and TRBJ1-3; the D gene is possibly TRBD1 (6 bases). Trimming removed 3 bases from V and 2 bases from J, with 14 bases in between. The CDR3 spans 16 residues. Germline values: CDR1 WSHSY, CDR2 SAAADI.

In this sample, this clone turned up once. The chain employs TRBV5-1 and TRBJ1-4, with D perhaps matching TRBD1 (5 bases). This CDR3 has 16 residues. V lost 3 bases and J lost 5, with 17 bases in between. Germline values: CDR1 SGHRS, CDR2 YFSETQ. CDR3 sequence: CASSSLGRQRNEKLFF. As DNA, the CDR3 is TGCGCCAGCAGCTCGCTCGGGAGACAGCGGAATGAAAAACTGTTTTTT. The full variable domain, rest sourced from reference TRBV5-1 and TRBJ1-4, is KAGVTQTPRYLIKTRGQQVTLSCSPISGHRSVSWYQQTPGQGLQFLFEYFSETQRNKGNFPGRFSGRQFSNSRSEMNVSTLELGDSALYLCASSSLGRQRNEKLFFGSGTQLSVL.

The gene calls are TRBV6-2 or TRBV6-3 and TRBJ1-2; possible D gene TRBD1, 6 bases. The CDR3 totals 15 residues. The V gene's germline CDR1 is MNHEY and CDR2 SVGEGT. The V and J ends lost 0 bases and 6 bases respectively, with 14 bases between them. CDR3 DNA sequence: TGTGCCAGCAGTTACTCGGGGGCCAGCTCCCATGGCTACACCTTC. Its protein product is CASSYSGASSHGYTF.

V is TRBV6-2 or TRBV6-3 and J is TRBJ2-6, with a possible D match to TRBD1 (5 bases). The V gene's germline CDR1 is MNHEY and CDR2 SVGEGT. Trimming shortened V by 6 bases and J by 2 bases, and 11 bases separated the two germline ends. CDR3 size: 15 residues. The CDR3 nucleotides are TGTGCCAGCAGCCACGCCAGGGCTGGGGCCAACGTCCTGACTTTC. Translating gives CASSHARAGANVLTF.